The 2 T cell receptor beta chains below all came from one sample that was sequenced in a study of blood T cell repertoires in COVID-19. Only in-frame clones appear in the TCRdb table, and some are missing; sequencing was by immunoSEQ multiplex PCR. The sample holds about 240,000 clones, 86% seen once. Material: peripheral blood. The receptors shown here come from an older man with acute or convalescent COVID-19.

The table lists this clone with a few counts. The V and J genes are TRBV7-2 and TRBJ2-1, with a possible D match to TRBD2 (5 bases). V shed 7 bases and J shed 6 bases, with 13 bases lying between them. This CDR3 contains 13 residues. Germline CDR1 and CDR2: SGHTA and FQGNSA. The CDR3 loop is CASTLAPLNEQFF. The CDR3 nucleotides read TGTGCCAGCACTCTAGCCCCTCTCAATGAGCAGTTCTTC.

V usage is TRBV28 and J usage is TRBJ1-5; TRBD1 aligns across 10 bases. The germline V gene encodes CDR1 MDHEN and CDR2 SYDVKM. This CDR3 comprises 14 residues. J lost 9 bases, V lost 4 bases, and 6 bases had no gene match. The CDR3 DNA reads as TGTGCCAGCAGTTCCGGGACAGGGGAATCGCCCCAGCATTTT. Protein sequence: CASSSGTGESPQHF.